Shown below are 27 T cell receptor beta chains from a single sample sequenced in a study of cytomegalovirus exposure and HLA in healthy donors (TCRdb year 2017). To prepare the library, the immunoSEQ multiplex PCR assay was applied. A mixture of 60 forward primers for TCR Vbeta segments and 13 reverse primers for TCR Jbeta segments was used in the multiplex PCR. TCRdb stores this immuneACCESS table with in-frame sequences only. Part of the clones is absent; in the studies checked, under half of the shortfall reflects unresolved V genes, and no reason is known for the rest. Here the sample has approximately 92,000 clones; about 71% occur a single time. About 8% of the sample is held by the ten biggest clonotypes. Sequencing was performed on PBMCs. Receptors originate from a man aged 55 to 69 in good health and CMV-seronegative.

This chain uses TRBV9 with TRBJ2-1, with 12 bases that match TRBD2. The CDR3 runs 16 residues. The J segment lost 7 bases and the V segment lost 3 bases, leaving 8 bases of the junction unmatched. CDR1 and CDR2 (germline): SGDLS, YYNGEE. The DNA of the CDR3 is TGTGCCAGCAGCGCGCCTAGCGGGGGGGCTTCGAATGAGCAGTTCTTC. Its translation: CASSAPSGGASNEQFF.

The chain joins TRBV2 to TRBJ2-2, with D perhaps matching TRBD1 (6 bases). There are 14 residues in the CDR3. Trimming left V 6 bases short and J 5 bases short, with 13 bases between. Germline lookup yields CDR1 SNHLY and CDR2 FYNNEI. CDR3 coding DNA: TGTGCCAGCAGCGACAGAAGGGGGACCGGGGAGCTGTTTTTT. Translation gives CASSDRRGTGELFF.

The chain joins TRBV7-6 to TRBJ2-5; D remains ambiguous. CDR1 and CDR2 (germline): SGHVS, FNYEAQ. The length of the CDR3 is 16 residues. V was cut by 2 bases and J by 5 bases, with 18 bases left in between. In DNA, the CDR3 is TGTGCCAGCAGCTTAAGAGGCCGGGTTGACGGGGAGACCCAGTACTTC. Translating it yields CASSLRGRVDGETQYF.

This chain connects TRBV18 to TRBJ1-1; D not certain. The V gene's germline CDR1 is KGHSH and CDR2 LQKENI. The V gene lost 3 bases and the J gene lost 8 bases, with 22 bases spanning the gap. The CDR3 totals 16 residues. The CDR3: CASSPISSSAAGEAFF. CDR3 nucleotides: TGTGCCAGCTCACCGATCTCTTCGTCAGCGGCCGGGGAAGCTTTCTTT.

This clone was seen more than once but under ten times. J is TRBJ2-7 and V is TRBV7-2, with D maybe TRBD2 (6 bases). The CDR3 extends over 15 amino acids. The germline V gene has CDR1 SGHTA and CDR2 FQGNSA. V lost 0 bases to trimming and J lost 2 bases, with 11 bases between them. The CDR3 is CASSLAAGTAYEQYF. CDR3 in DNA: TGTGCCAGCAGCTTAGCTGCGGGGACCGCCTACGAGCAGTACTTC.

The chain is built from TRBV23-1 and TRBJ2-5, with TRBD1 matching over 9 bases. TRBV23-1 is treated as an ORF (open reading frame) with a function not yet certain. The CDR3 spans 15 residues. Trimming cost V 4 bases and J 5 bases; bases outside gene matches: 8. The DNA for the CDR3 is TGCGCCAGCAGTCCCGGACAGGGGAGCGGGGAGACCCAGTACTTC. Translated, it gives CASSPGQGSGETQYF.

CDR3 nucleotides: TGCAGCGCCGGGAGGGGAGGGGGAATGAACACTGAAGCTTTCTTT. This translates into CSAGRGGGMNTEAFF. J is TRBJ1-1 and V is TRBV29-1; maybe TRBD1 (6 bases). Germline values: CDR1 SQVTM, CDR2 ANQGSEA. The CDR3 has 15 residues. Trimming took off 7 bases at V and 0 bases at J, with 18 bases between the two ends. Based on the CDR3 plus reference TRBV29-1 and TRBJ1-1, the full variable domain is SAVISQKPSRDICQRGTSLTIQCQVDSQVTMMFWYRQQPGQSLTLIATANQGSEATYESGFVIDKFPISRPNLTFSTLTVSNMSPEDSSIYLCSAGRGGGMNTEAFFGQGTRLTVV.

This clone has a handful of counts. The genes are TRBV30 and TRBJ2-1, with 8 bases that match TRBD1. With V trimmed by 3 bases and J by 7 bases, 8 bases remained unmatched. The CDR3 runs to 14 residues. Germline V gives CDR1 GTSNPN, CDR2 SVGIG (reference sequence). The CDR3 spells CAWRSRGLNNEQFF. The DNA of the CDR3 is TGTGCCTGGAGGTCCAGGGGGCTTAATAATGAGCAGTTCTTC.

CDR3 sequence reads: CASSVAERGTSYEQYF. CDR3 in DNA: TGTGCCAGCAGCGTAGCCGAGCGGGGGACCTCCTACGAGCAGTACTTC. This rearrangement joins TRBV9 to TRBJ2-7, with 8 bases lining up with TRBD2. The germline V gene has CDR1 SGDLS and CDR2 YYNGEE. The CDR3 has 16 amino acids. With V trimmed by 0 bases and J by 0 bases, 5 bases remained unmatched.

The V and J genes are TRBV2 and TRBJ2-6; the match to TRBD1 covers 8 bases. After removal of 4 bases from V and 0 bases from J, the junction contained 5 bases not matched to a gene. Germline values: CDR1 SNHLY, CDR2 FYNNEI. The CDR3 is 17 amino acids. CDR3 sequence: CASSAQGVNSGANVLTF. For the CDR3, the DNA is TGTGCCAGCAGTGCACAGGGGGTGAACTCTGGGGCCAACGTCCTGACTTTC.

The V and J genes are TRBV29-1 and TRBJ1-1; D is uncertain. V was pared by 4 bases and J by 0 bases, with 9 bases between. The V gene's germline CDR1 is SQVTM and CDR2 ANQGSEA. The CDR3 has 13 residues. The CDR3, as DNA: TGCAGCGTTGGGTCAGGCATGAACACTGAAGCTTTCTTT. Translation: CSVGSGMNTEAFF.

The chain is built from TRBV30 and TRBJ2-1; 15 bases match TRBD2. J lost 1 base, V lost 0 bases, and 13 bases had no gene match. Per the germline V gene, CDR1 is GTSNPN and CDR2 is SVGIG (reference sequence). The CDR3 is 21 amino acids. CDR3 DNA sequence: TGTGCCTGGAGTGTACTTCCGGGACTAGCGGGGGGCCGTGGGTCCTACAATGAGCAGTTCTTC. As protein: CAWSVLPGLAGGRGSYNEQFF.

V gene TRBV6-1 combines with J gene TRBJ2-7, with 8 bases that match TRBD1. V lost 6 bases to trimming and J lost 0 bases; unmatched junction nucleotides: 1. The CDR3 loop spans 13 amino acids. Germline V gene lookup returns CDR1 MNHNS and CDR2 SASEGT. This chain's CDR3 is CASRTGDSYEQYF. The CDR3 nucleotides are TGTGCCAGCAGGACAGGGGACTCCTACGAGCAGTACTTC.

This chain connects TRBV6-1 to TRBJ2-7, with a tentative D call TRBD1 (5 bases). The CDR3 spans 13 residues. Germline CDR1 reads MNHNS; CDR2 reads SASEGT. Trimming shortened V by 8 bases and J by 3 bases, and 14 bases separated the two germline ends. The CDR3 DNA reads as TGTGCCAGCGGGGCGGAGCCGGGCTACGAGCAGTACTTC. It is translated as CASGAEPGYEQYF.

The chain recombines TRBV5-4 with TRBJ2-4; D unclear. Germline V gene data show CDR1 as SGHNT and CDR2 as YYREEE (reference sequence). The CDR3 loop spans 14 amino acids. V lost 0 bases to trimming and J lost 5 bases, with 9 bases between them. The CDR3 loop is CASSLGFSENIQYF. Here the CDR3 DNA reads TGTGCCAGCAGCTTGGGGTTCTCAGAAAACATTCAGTACTTC. Filled out from reference TRBV5-4 and TRBJ2-4, the complete variable domain reads ETGVTQSPTHLIKTRGQQVTLRCSSQSGHNTVSWYQQALGQGPQFIFQYYREEENGRGNFPPRFSGLQFPNYSSELNVNALELDDSALYLCASSLGFSENIQYFGAGTRLSVL.

This chain connects TRBV5-5 to TRBJ2-5, with a tentative D call TRBD1 (5 bases). This CDR3 is 15 amino acids long. Trimming left V 1 base short and J 1 base short, with 11 bases between. Germline V CDR1 and CDR2: SGHKS, YYEKEE (reference sequence). CDR3 sequence: CASSLLGQLQETQYF. Here the CDR3 DNA reads TGTGCCAGCAGCTTGCTAGGACAACTCCAAGAGACCCAGTACTTC.

The V call is TRBV9, the J call TRBJ1-1; no firm D call. Germline V lookup: CDR1 SGDLS, CDR2 YYNGEE. CDR3 size: 15 residues. With 4 bases removed from V and 3 bases from J, the gap between germline ends came to 16 bases. The chain's CDR3 is CASSLGRREDTEAFF. The CDR3 DNA reads TGTGCCAGCAGCTTGGGTAGGAGGGAGGACACTGAAGCTTTCTTT.

The chain employs TRBV30 and TRBJ1-1, with D possibly being TRBD1 (5 bases). V lost 4 bases to trimming and J lost 1 base, with 13 bases between them. Germline loops: CDR1 GTSNPN, CDR2 SVGIG (reference sequence). CDR3 length: 14 residues. The CDR3 DNA follows: TGTGCCTGGACCCTTGGACAACCGAACACTGAAGCTTTCTTT. This encodes CAWTLGQPNTEAFF.

The chain's CDR3 is CASSLWQREQYF. In DNA form, the CDR3 reads TGTGCCAGCAGCTTGTGGCAGCGCGAGCAGTACTTC. The chain joins TRBV5-6 to TRBJ2-5; D gene uncertain. The assigned J gene may be wrong: the sequence end matches TRBJ2-7 better. Germline values: CDR1 SGHDT, CDR2 YYEEEE. The CDR3 has 12 residues.

The rearrangement links TRBV7-8 to TRBJ2-5, with D unresolved. The germline gives CDR1 SGHVS, CDR2 FQNEAQ. Trimming removed 1 base at V and 2 bases at J, with 8 bases between. The CDR3 runs 14 residues. The CDR3, as DNA: TGTGCCAGCAGCTTAGGTTTTCAGCAAGAGACCCAGTACTTC. This codes for CASSLGFQQETQYF. Drawing the rest from reference TRBV7-8 and TRBJ2-5, the complete variable domain is GAGVSQSPRYKVAKRGQDVALRCDPISGHVSLFWYQQALGQGPEFLTYFQNEAQLDKSGLPSDRFFAERPEGSVSTLKIQRTQQEDSAVYLCASSLGFQQETQYFGPGTRLLVL.

This chain joins TRBV4-1 and TRBJ1-6; 7 positions match TRBD1. From germline, CDR1 is MGHRA and CDR2 YSYEKL. The CDR3 consists of 16 residues. Trimming cost V 1 base and J 8 bases; bases outside gene matches: 8. The CDR3 DNA follows: TGCGCCAGCAGCCAAGGTCCCGGGGACAGTCATTCACCCCTCCACTTT. Translated: CASSQGPGDSHSPLHF.

A few counts support this clone. The sample carries other DNA sequences with the same CDR3. The V call is TRBV30, the J call TRBJ1-5, with D possibly TRBD1 on 6 matching bases. Trimming left V 1 base short and J 2 bases short, with 6 bases between. This CDR3 has 13 residues. CDR1 and CDR2 (germline): GTSNPN, SVGIG (reference sequence). This CDR3 is CAWSGQGNQPQHF. CDR3 coding DNA: TGTGCCTGGAGTGGACAGGGCAATCAGCCCCAGCATTTT. Variable domain in full (rest from reference TRBV30 and TRBJ1-5): SQTIHQWPATLVQPVGSPLSLECTVEGTSNPNLYWYRQAAGRGLQLLFYSVGIGQISSEVPQNLSASRPQDRQFILSSKKLLLSDSGFYLCAWSGQGNQPQHFGDGTRLSIL.

The chain carries TRBV5-1 and TRBJ2-7, with 7 bases fitting TRBD1. J gave up 6 bases and V 0 bases, and 6 bases lay outside the gene matches. The CDR3 sequence is 14 residues long. Germline V CDR1 and CDR2: SGHRS, YFSETQ. The CDR3 sequence is CASSLGQGKGEQYF. As DNA, the CDR3 is TGCGCCAGCAGCTTGGGACAGGGAAAGGGCGAGCAGTACTTC.

The J gene is TRBJ2-2, the V gene TRBV27; TRBD2 might be the D (6 bases). The CDR3 length is 18 residues. Germline lookup yields CDR1 MNHEY and CDR2 SMNVEV (reference sequence). The V and J ends lost 6 bases and 4 bases respectively, with 24 bases between them. In DNA, the CDR3 is TGTGCCAGCAGCTCCCAGGCCGCTGGTGGGGGAGGCACCGGGGAGCTGTTTTTT. Translation: CASSSQAAGGGGTGELFF.

This clone has a single count. The rearrangement uses TRBV28 and TRBJ2-3, with TRBD2 identical over 9 bases. Germline V lookup: CDR1 MDHEN, CDR2 SYDVKM. Germline trimming cut 6 bases from V and 1 base from J; bases unmatched to any gene: 8. This CDR3 is built from 16 residues. DNA for the CDR3: TGTGCCAGCAGCTTAGCGGGAGCCCATCGCACAGATACGCAGTATTTT. As protein: CASSLAGAHRTDTQYF. Supplemented by reference TRBV28 and TRBJ2-3, the full variable domain reads DVKVTQSSRYLVKRTGEKVFLECVQDMDHENMFWYRQDPGLGLRLIYFSYDVKMKEKGDIPEGYSVSREKKERFSLILESASTNQTSMYLCASSLAGAHRTDTQYFGPGTRLTVL.

The V gene is TRBV9, the J gene TRBJ2-7; 8 positions match TRBD2. The V gene end was trimmed by 2 bases and the J gene end by 7 bases; junction bases not matched to a gene: 14. The CDR3 has 16 residues. In germline, CDR1 is SGDLS, CDR2 YYNGEE. This chain's CDR3 is CASSVTPSPGGEEQYF. CDR3 nucleotides: TGTGCCAGCAGCGTCACCCCTAGCCCCGGGGGGGAGGAGCAGTACTTC.

This clone has just one count. This chain links TRBV11-2 with TRBJ1-3; D is uncertain. Trimming took 5 bases from V and 0 from J, leaving 11 bases between them. The CDR3 covers 15 residues. In germline, CDR1 is SGHAT, CDR2 FQNNGV. The DNA of the CDR3 is TGTGCCAGCAGCCCTCCTGGCCTCTCTGGAAACACCATATATTTT. Its protein product is CASSPPGLSGNTIYF.